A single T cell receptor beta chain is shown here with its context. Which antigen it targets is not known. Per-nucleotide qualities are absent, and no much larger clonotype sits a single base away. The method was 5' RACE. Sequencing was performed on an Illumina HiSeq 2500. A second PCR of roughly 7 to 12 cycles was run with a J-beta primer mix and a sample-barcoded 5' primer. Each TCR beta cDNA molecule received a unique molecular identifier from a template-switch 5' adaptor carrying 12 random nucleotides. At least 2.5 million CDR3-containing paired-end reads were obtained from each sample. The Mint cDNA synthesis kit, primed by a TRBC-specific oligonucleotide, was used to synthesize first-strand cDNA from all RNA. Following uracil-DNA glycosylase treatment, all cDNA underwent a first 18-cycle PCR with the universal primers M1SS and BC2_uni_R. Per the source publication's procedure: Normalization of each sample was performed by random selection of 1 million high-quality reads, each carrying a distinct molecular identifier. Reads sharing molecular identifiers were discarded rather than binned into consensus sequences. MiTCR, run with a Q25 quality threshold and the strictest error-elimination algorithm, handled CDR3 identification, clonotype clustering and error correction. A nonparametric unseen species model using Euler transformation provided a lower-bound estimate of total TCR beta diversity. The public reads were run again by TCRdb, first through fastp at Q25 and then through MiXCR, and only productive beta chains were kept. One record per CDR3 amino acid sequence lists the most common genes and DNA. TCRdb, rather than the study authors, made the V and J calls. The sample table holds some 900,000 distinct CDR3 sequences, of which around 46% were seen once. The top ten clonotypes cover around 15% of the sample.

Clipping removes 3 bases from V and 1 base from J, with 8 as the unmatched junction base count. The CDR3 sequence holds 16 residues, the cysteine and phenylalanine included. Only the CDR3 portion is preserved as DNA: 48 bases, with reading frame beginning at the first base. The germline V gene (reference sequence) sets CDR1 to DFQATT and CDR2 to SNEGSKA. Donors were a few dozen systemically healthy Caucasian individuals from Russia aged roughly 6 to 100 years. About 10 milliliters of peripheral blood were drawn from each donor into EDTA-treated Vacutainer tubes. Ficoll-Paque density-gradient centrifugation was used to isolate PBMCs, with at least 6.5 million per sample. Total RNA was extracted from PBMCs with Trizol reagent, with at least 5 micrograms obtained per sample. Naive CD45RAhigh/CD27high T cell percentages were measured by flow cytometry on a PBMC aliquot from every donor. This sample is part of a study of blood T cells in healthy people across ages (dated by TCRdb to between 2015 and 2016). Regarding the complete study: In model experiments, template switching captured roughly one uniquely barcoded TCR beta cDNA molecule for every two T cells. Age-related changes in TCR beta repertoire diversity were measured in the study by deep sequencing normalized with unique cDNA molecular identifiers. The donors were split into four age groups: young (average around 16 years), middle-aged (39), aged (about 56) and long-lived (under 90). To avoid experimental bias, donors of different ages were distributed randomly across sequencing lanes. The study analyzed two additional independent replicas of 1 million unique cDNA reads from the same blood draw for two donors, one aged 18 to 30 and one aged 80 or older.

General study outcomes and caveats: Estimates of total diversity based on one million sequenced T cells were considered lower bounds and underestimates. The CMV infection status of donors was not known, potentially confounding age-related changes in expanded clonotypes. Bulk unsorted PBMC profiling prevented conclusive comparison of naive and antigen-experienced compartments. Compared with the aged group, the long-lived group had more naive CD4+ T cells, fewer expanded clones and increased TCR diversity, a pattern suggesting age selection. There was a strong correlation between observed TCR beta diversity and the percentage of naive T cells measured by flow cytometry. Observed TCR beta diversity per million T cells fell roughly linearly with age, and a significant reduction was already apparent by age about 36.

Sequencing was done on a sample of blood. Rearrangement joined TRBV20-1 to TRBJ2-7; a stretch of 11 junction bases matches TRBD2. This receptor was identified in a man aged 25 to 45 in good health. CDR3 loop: CSARGGLAGRSYEQYF. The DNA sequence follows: TGCAGTGCTAGGGGTGGACTAGCGGGCAGATCCTACGAGCAGTACTTC.